This TCR beta chain was retrieved from a study of blood T cell repertoires in COVID-19. The CDR3 consists of 17 residues. Trimming removed 2 bases from V and 0 bases from J; junction bases left unmatched: 4. CDR1 and CDR2 from the germline V gene are WNHNN and SYGVQD (reference sequence). Original methodology: Reference gene primers were amplified, and this amplification served to estimate nucleated cell counts. Profiled with immunoSEQ multiplex PCR; TCRdb holds only in-frame clones, not every one. From that table come the V and J calls and clone size; the DNA was used to work out D and trimming. The table records some 73,000 clones, approximately 90% of them present only once.

The chain has TRBV10-1 and TRBJ2-1, with TRBD2 matching 10 bases. The sequencing input was peripheral blood. The sequence derives from a human donor in a cohort sampled during active COVID-19. CDR3: CASSETSGVGSYNEQFF. The CDR3 DNA follows: TGCGCCAGCAGTGAGACTAGCGGGGTGGGCTCCTACAATGAGCAGTTCTTC.